These T cell receptor beta chains were read from a single sample in a study of early T cells in non-severe SARS-CoV-2 infection. TCRdb recomputed calls from the 5' RACE reads with MiXCR, one row per CDR3 protein. The table lists 40,000 to 55,000 distinct CDR3 sequences, 7% to 8% of them singletons. Sequenced input: whole blood. Receptors were obtained from an adult who was a healthcare worker with PCR-confirmed SARS-CoV-2 infection or an uninfected control (not recorded which). The CDR3 runs from the conserved cysteine through the conserved F or W. The D gene is left open where the match is weak. Only some rows state a clone size, as once, few, many or a class for expanded clones.

few | TRBJ2-1 | - | TRBV15 | CATALSLYNEQFF | TGTGCCACCGCTTTGTCGCTCTACAATGAGCAGTTCTTC
few | TRBJ2-5 | TRBD1 | TRBV19 | CASSTYRGLGETQYF | TGTGCCAGTAGTACCTACAGGGGGCTCGGAGAGACCCAGTACTTC
- | TRBJ1-3 | - | TRBV7-8 | CASSLGELPFPGNTIYF | TGTGCCAGCAGCTTAGGGGAGCTTCCCTTTCCTGGAAACACCATATATTTT
many | TRBJ1-6 | - | TRBV24-1 | CATRRGDNSPLHF | TGTGCCACCAGACGGGGGGATAATTCACCCCTCCACTTT
many | TRBJ1-4 | - | TRBV3-1 | CASSQAANEKLFF | TGTGCCAGCAGCCAAGCGGCTAATGAAAAACTGTTTTTT
many | TRBJ1-6 | TRBD1 | TRBV5-4 | CASSFGDRDASPLHF | TGTGCCAGCAGCTTTGGGGACAGGGATGCTTCACCCCTCCACTTT
many | TRBJ2-1 | - | TRBV12-3/TRBV12-4 | CASRLGRAYNEQFF | TGTGCCAGCAGGCTAGGAAGGGCCTACAATGAGCAGTTCTTC
- | TRBJ2-7 | - | TRBV2 | CASSEGNEQYF | TGTGCCAGCAGTGAGGGGAACGAGCAGTACTTC
many | TRBJ1-5 | - | TRBV11-2 | CASSELQGRQPQHF | TGTGCCAGCAGCGAACTACAGGGACGGCAGCCCCAGCATTTT
many | TRBJ1-2 | - | TRBV29-1 | CSVEEGDGGYTF | TGCAGCGTTGAAGAGGGGGACGGTGGCTACACCTTC
many | TRBJ1-5 | TRBD1 | TRBV19 | CASSIPGTGGPNQPQHF | TGTGCCAGTAGTATCCCCGGGACAGGGGGCCCCAATCAGCCCCAGCATTTT
- | TRBJ2-3 | - | TRBV6-5 | CASRPPGRRGDTQYF | TGTGCCAGCAGGCCACCGGGACGAAGGGGAGATACGCAGTATTTT
few | TRBJ2-1 | TRBD1 | TRBV11-2 | CASSSPWTGKYNEQFF | TGTGCCAGCAGCTCCCCGTGGACAGGGAAATACAATGAGCAGTTCTTC
- | TRBJ1-6 | - | TRBV7-9 | CASSLDGNNSPLHF | TGTGCCAGCAGCTTAGACGGGAATAATTCACCCCTCCACTTT
many | TRBJ2-1 | TRBD2 | TRBV20-1 | CSATGTSHNEQFF | TGCAGTGCAACCGGGACTAGCCACAATGAGCAGTTCTTC
- | TRBJ2-5 | - | TRBV11-2 | CASGGNYQETQYF | TGTGCCAGTGGGGGGAACTACCAAGAGACCCAGTACTTC
few | TRBJ2-2 | - | TRBV12-5 | CASGSHNTGELFF | TGTGCTAGTGGTTCCCATAACACCGGGGAGCTGTTTTTT
few | TRBJ2-1 | - | TRBV25-1 | CASSESGLPNNEQFF | TGTGCCAGCAGTGAAAGCGGACTTCCGAACAATGAGCAGTTCTTC
many | TRBJ2-2 | TRBD1 | TRBV29-1 | CSVKGTGNTGELFF | TGCAGCGTTAAGGGGACAGGGAACACCGGGGAGCTGTTTTTT
many | TRBJ1-5 | - | TRBV2 | CASRPGDQPQHF | TGTGCCAGCCGACCGGGAGATCAGCCCCAGCATTTT
few | TRBJ2-1 | TRBD1 | TRBV19 | CASRNSGGPSYNEQFF | TGTGCCAGTAGAAATTCAGGGGGTCCCAGTTACAATGAGCAGTTCTTC
many | TRBJ1-1 | TRBD1 | TRBV12-3/TRBV12-4 | CASSLVPGQGTNTEAFF | TGTGCCAGCAGTCTAGTCCCGGGACAGGGGACGAACACTGAAGCTTTCTTT
many | TRBJ1-2 | - | TRBV5-8 | CASSLVSGSVNYGYTF | TGTGCCAGCAGCTTGGTTTCAGGGAGCGTCAACTATGGCTACACCTTC
many | TRBJ1-2 | TRBD1 | TRBV15 | CATSSTTGREDYGYTF | TGTGCCACCAGCTCAACGACAGGGAGAGAAGACTATGGCTACACCTTC
many | TRBJ2-7 | - | TRBV9 | CASSPDTSSTYEQYF | TGTGCCAGCAGCCCCGATACTAGCTCGACCTACGAGCAGTACTTC
many | TRBJ1-2 | - | TRBV30 | CAWSSGDRYGYTF | TGTGCCTGGAGCTCGGGGGATCGCTATGGCTACACCTTC
few | TRBJ2-1 | TRBD2 | TRBV5-1 | CASSRTSGGWNEQFF | TGCGCCAGCAGCAGGACTAGCGGGGGATGGAATGAGCAGTTCTTC
many | TRBJ1-4 | - | TRBV7-9 | CASSTNEKLFF | TGTGCCAGCAGTACAAATGAAAAACTGTTTTTT
- | TRBJ2-2 | - | TRBV7-8 | CASSRHAGGNTGELFF | TGTGCCAGCAGTCGACACGCGGGTGGGAACACCGGGGAGCTGTTTTTT
many | TRBJ2-1 | - | TRBV3-1 | CASSQVFNEQFF | TGTGCCAGCAGCCAAGTTTTCAATGAGCAGTTCTTC
- | TRBJ2-7 | TRBD2 | TRBV28 | CASSLGTSGVEQYF | TGTGCCAGCAGTTTAGGGACTAGCGGGGTCGAGCAGTACTTC
many | TRBJ2-6 | TRBD1 | TRBV11-2 | CASSLRDRDYARTF | TGTGCCAGCAGTTTACGGGACAGGGACTATGCCAGGACTTTC
few | TRBJ2-3 | TRBD2 | TRBV20-1 | CSARLAGLFTDTQYF | TGCAGTGCTAGACTAGCGGGGCTCTTCACAGATACGCAGTATTTT
many | TRBJ1-1 | - | TRBV29-1 | CSSTQRGVTEAFF | TGCAGCTCAACCCAGCGGGGGGTCACTGAAGCTTTCTTT
many | TRBJ2-7 | - | TRBV28 | CASSFLGGKRYEQYF | TGTGCCAGCAGTTTTTTAGGGGGAAAGAGGTACGAGCAGTACTTC
- | TRBJ2-5 | - | TRBV6-2/TRBV6-3 | CASRLKETQYF | TGTGCCAGCAGGCTAAAAGAGACCCAGTACTTC
many | TRBJ2-3 | TRBD2 | TRBV5-1 | CASSLGLAGSTDTQYF | TGCGCCAGCAGCTTAGGACTAGCGGGGTCCACAGATACGCAGTATTTT
- | TRBJ1-1 | TRBD1 | TRBV12-3/TRBV12-4 | CASSQTGTEAFF | TGTGCCAGCAGCCAGACAGGGACTGAAGCTTTCTTT
many | TRBJ1-5 | - | TRBV10-1 | CASREVARQPQHF | TGCGCCAGCAGGGAAGTAGCTAGGCAGCCCCAGCATTTT
few | TRBJ2-7 | - | TRBV14 | CASSAGTEQYF | TGTGCCAGCAGCGCCGGGACAGAGCAGTACTTC